This is a list of T cell receptor beta chains from one sample in a study of CD8 T cells in Susac syndrome. One entry per CDR3 protein, called by TCRdb with MiXCR from the immunoSEQ multiplex PCR reads. The table shows fewer than 250,000 distinct CDR3 sequences, with 90% to 95% occurring only once. Sequencing input: CD4+ T cells from PBMCs. The receptors shown here come from a human donor in good health. The conserved cysteine and the conserved F or W are not part of the CDR3 here. The size field is filled for only some rows; it gives once, few, many or a size class.

abundance: .; j_gene: TRBJ2-1; len: 12; v_gene: TRBV29-1; CDR3aa: SVERTSGYNEQF
abundance: .; j_gene: TRBJ2-4; len: 11; v_gene: TRBV5-1; CDR3aa: ASSLDGLSIQY
abundance: .; j_gene: TRBJ1-1; len: 10; v_gene: TRBV20-1; CDR3aa: SATTGDPEAF
abundance: .; j_gene: TRBJ1-2; len: 13; v_gene: TRBV6-5; CDR3aa: ASSYTTRTGKGYT
abundance: .; j_gene: TRBJ2-2; len: 13; v_gene: TRBV29-1; CDR3aa: SVSIGGLNTGELF
abundance: .; j_gene: TRBJ2-1; len: 13; v_gene: TRBV14; CDR3aa: ASSQVLNKGHEQF
abundance: .; j_gene: TRBJ2-1; len: 15; v_gene: TRBV7-3; CDR3aa: ASSQGGKGTNYNEQF
abundance: .; j_gene: TRBJ2-7; len: 13; v_gene: TRBV5-1; CDR3aa: ASSILAGASYEQY
abundance: once; j_gene: TRBJ2-3; len: 12; v_gene: TRBV9; CDR3aa: ASTPRGHLDTQY
abundance: .; j_gene: TRBJ1-1; len: 13; v_gene: TRBV6-5; CDR3aa: ASSRGPSGRTEAF
abundance: .; j_gene: TRBJ2-5; len: 11; v_gene: TRBV20-1; CDR3aa: SALQGARETQY
abundance: .; j_gene: TRBJ2-7; len: 11; v_gene: TRBV20-1; CDR3aa: SASRDRAYEQY
abundance: .; j_gene: TRBJ2-2; len: 12; v_gene: TRBV7-3; CDR3aa: ASSFGPPTGELF
abundance: .; j_gene: TRBJ2-1; len: 12; v_gene: TRBV9; CDR3aa: ASSVGGNRNEQF
abundance: .; j_gene: TRBJ1-2; len: 12; v_gene: TRBV15; CDR3aa: ATSRATGVYGYT
abundance: .; j_gene: TRBJ1-1; len: 13; v_gene: TRBV23-1; CDR3aa: ASSQSGTMNTEAF
abundance: .; j_gene: TRBJ1-5; len: 13; v_gene: TRBV6-5; CDR3aa: ASSQTGTGSQPQH
abundance: .; j_gene: TRBJ1-5; len: 11; v_gene: TRBV7-2; CDR3aa: ASSFKIRDTQH
abundance: .; j_gene: TRBJ2-5; len: 12; v_gene: TRBV7-3; CDR3aa: ASSRTGAGETQY
abundance: .; j_gene: TRBJ2-3; len: 13; v_gene: TRBV29-1; CDR3aa: STPGGASDFNTQY
abundance: .; j_gene: TRBJ2-5; len: 8; v_gene: TRBV6-6; CDR3aa: ASSQETQY
abundance: .; j_gene: TRBJ1-3; len: 13; v_gene: TRBV9; CDR3aa: ASSSAGNSGNTIY
abundance: .; j_gene: TRBJ1-5; len: 12; v_gene: TRBV12-3/TRBV12-4; CDR3aa: ASSPYFSNQPQH
abundance: once; j_gene: TRBJ2-2; len: 14; v_gene: TRBV7-2; CDR3aa: ASSLASKGSTGELF
abundance: .; j_gene: TRBJ2-7; len: 11; v_gene: TRBV12-3/TRBV12-4; CDR3aa: ASRDRDSYEQY
abundance: .; j_gene: TRBJ2-3; len: 14; v_gene: TRBV12-3/TRBV12-4; CDR3aa: ASSPLGHQWTDTQY
abundance: .; j_gene: TRBJ2-5; len: 13; v_gene: TRBV5-4; CDR3aa: ASSPTTGQQETQY
abundance: .; j_gene: TRBJ1-4; len: 11; v_gene: TRBV7-3; CDR3aa: ASSLREGSKLF
abundance: .; j_gene: TRBJ2-4; len: 12; v_gene: TRBV6-2/TRBV6-3; CDR3aa: ASSYSAIKNIQY
abundance: .; j_gene: TRBJ1-2; len: 8; v_gene: TRBV29-1; CDR3aa: SVEEISYT
abundance: .; j_gene: TRBJ2-1; len: 13; v_gene: TRBV19; CDR3aa: ASSQLGSSYNEQF
abundance: .; j_gene: TRBJ2-1; len: 10; v_gene: TRBV30; CDR3aa: ARSGGLGEQF
abundance: .; j_gene: TRBJ2-3; len: 13; v_gene: TRBV7-7; CDR3aa: ASSLTGGGADTQY
abundance: .; j_gene: TRBJ2-2; len: 12; v_gene: TRBV19; CDR3aa: ASSPQGGTGELF
abundance: .; j_gene: TRBJ1-5; len: 14; v_gene: TRBV12-3/TRBV12-4; CDR3aa: ASSLPGGPSNQPQH
abundance: .; j_gene: TRBJ2-7; len: 12; v_gene: TRBV5-1; CDR3aa: ASSIGQGAGEQY
abundance: once; j_gene: TRBJ2-7; len: 13; v_gene: TRBV12-3/TRBV12-4; CDR3aa: ASSQTGTDRAEQY
abundance: .; j_gene: TRBJ2-7; len: 9; v_gene: TRBV29-1; CDR3aa: SVSRDTEQY
abundance: once; j_gene: TRBJ1-2; len: 10; v_gene: TRBV29-1; CDR3aa: SVRQPGGGYT
abundance: .; j_gene: TRBJ1-1; len: 13; v_gene: TRBV12-3/TRBV12-4; CDR3aa: ASSLARRLNTEAF
abundance: .; j_gene: TRBJ1-2; len: 13; v_gene: TRBV6-5; CDR3aa: ASSYLSAGSYGYT
abundance: .; j_gene: TRBJ2-2; len: 12; v_gene: TRBV28; CDR3aa: ASSTHPYTGELF
abundance: .; j_gene: TRBJ1-1; len: 11; v_gene: TRBV14; CDR3aa: ASSQDFFTEAF
abundance: .; j_gene: TRBJ2-1; len: 14; v_gene: TRBV4-2; CDR3aa: ASSQFRGVPYNEQF
abundance: .; j_gene: TRBJ1-5; len: 13; v_gene: TRBV6-4; CDR3aa: ASAQLAGGREPQH